This T cell receptor beta chain is from a study of immune evolution from preneoplasia to lung adenocarcinoma. Patient tissue came from resections in Japan or China, 2014–2017. This table comes from immunoSEQ multiplex PCR, and its TCRdb copy is limited to in-frame clones, with some not included. The table shows fewer than 13,000 clones, with roughly three quarters occurring only once. The sequence derives from a donor aged 70 or over with lung adenocarcinoma. The source material was FFPE minimally invasive lung adenocarcinoma tissue.

Written as DNA, the CDR3 is TGTGCCAGCAGCTTATATGGCGGGAGGGCCTTGAACACAGATACGCAGTATTTT. It specifies CASSLYGGRALNTDTQYF. The rearrangement joins TRBV7-2 to TRBJ2-3; 9 bases match TRBD2. The junction had 11 bases not matched to a gene; V was cut back by 2 bases and J by 2 bases. This CDR3 is 18 amino acids long. CDR1 is SGHTA and CDR2 is FQGNSA in the germline V gene.